Listed below are T cell receptor beta chains from one sample, sequenced in a study of patients and donors after allogeneic stem cell transplantation. In TCRdb, the RT-PCR reads were re-called with MiXCR into one record per CDR3 protein. The sample includes 150,000 to 200,000 distinct CDR3 sequences, approximately 24% of them seen just once. Sequencing was performed on blood, either unsorted or a sorted T cell fraction (not recorded which). The origin of the receptors is a human donor who was either an allogeneic HSCT recipient or a stem cell or donor lymphocyte infusion donor (not recorded which). It is not recorded whose cells these are; they may come from a transplant donor. Each CDR3 is given without its conserved first and last residue. The size field is filled for only some rows; it gives once, few, many or a size class.

size	J	V	CDR3
-	TRBJ2-3	TRBV20-1	SAREGGLDTQY
few	TRBJ2-1	TRBV12-3/TRBV12-4	ASSLPSDEQF
many	TRBJ1-1	TRBV3-1	ASSPRQGAEAF
many	TRBJ1-2	TRBV12-3/TRBV12-4	ASTEDNYGYT
few	TRBJ2-6	TRBV7-9	ASSYTGFSGANVLT
-	TRBJ1-4	TRBV7-9	ASSASGGYEKLF
few	TRBJ1-2	TRBV4-3	ASSQGTGFDGYT
few	TRBJ2-3	TRBV5-8	ASSLEAATSTDTQY
-	TRBJ2-7	TRBV5-6	ASSLLAGGPYEQY
few	TRBJ1-1	TRBV7-9	ASSLSTGEIEAF
-	TRBJ2-3	TRBV11-2	ASSIRGGTSTDTQY
-	TRBJ1-1	TRBV12-3/TRBV12-4	ASSLGQTSTEAF
-	TRBJ2-3	TRBV4-3	ASSQWTGRTSTDTQY
-	TRBJ2-2	TRBV20-1	SARDLPSGGRTGELF
-	TRBJ1-2	TRBV4-1	ASTPLGAERGGYT
-	TRBJ2-3	TRBV6-1	ASIGQITDTQY
many	TRBJ1-2	TRBV21-1	ASSFGGVEETPYGYT
few	TRBJ2-2	TRBV7-2	ASSLVRISGTGELF
few	TRBJ2-5	TRBV4-1	ASSQGGHGSQETQY
many	TRBJ1-5	TRBV7-2	ASSLMDRDNQPQH
-	TRBJ2-1	TRBV20-1	SARSGTGYNEQF
few	TRBJ2-1	TRBV13	ASSLIEGRLAGANEQF
-	TRBJ1-1	TRBV7-2	ASSLGRYTEAF
-	TRBJ1-6	TRBV20-1	SASLRGSSSYNSPLH
few	TRBJ2-1	TRBV12-3/TRBV12-4	ASSKDVASSYNEQF
-	TRBJ1-1	TRBV19	ASSTHRDRTEAF
-	TRBJ1-1	TRBV2	ASSLRLRAENTEAF
-	TRBJ2-1	TRBV7-9	ASKKTSGRVRAISEQF